This T cell receptor (beta chain) was sequenced for a study of control samples from healthy donors and cancer patients. Clones were read by immunoSEQ multiplex PCR, and TCRdb kept only the in-frame ones, dropping some. The sample has about 180,000 clones; around 90% are singletons. Trimming took 6 bases from V and 3 from J; bases not matched to a gene: 8. Germline assignment: CDR1 SGHTA and CDR2 FQGNSA. The CDR3 runs 14 residues. The sample taken for sequencing was blood. This clonotype was obtained from a woman in her forties or fifties in good health. This chain connects TRBV7-2 to TRBJ2-7, with 7 bases lining up with TRBD1. The CDR3 reads CASSVGTVDYEQYF. CDR3 sequence (DNA): TGTGCCAGCAGTGTTGGGACAGTCGACTACGAGCAGTACTTC.